These 18 T cell receptor beta chains share one sample of origin, sequenced in a study of blood T cells in healthy people across ages (dated by TCRdb to between 2014 and 2017). Libraries came from 5' RACE. The instrument given in TCRdb is Illumina HiSeq 2500. The second PCR ran for roughly 7 to 12 cycles and used a J-beta primer mix along with a sample-barcoded 5' primer. TCRdb passed the public sequencing reads through fastp at Q25 and MiXCR, retaining productive beta sequences. Rows matching on CDR3 protein sequence are summarized as one entry with the most common DNA and genes. This sample comprises over a million distinct CDR3 sequences, approximately 43% of them detected only once. The ten largest account for about 4% of the sample. Sequenced input: blood. Every receptor here comes from a young woman in good health.

V is TRBV12-3 or TRBV12-4 and J is TRBJ1-5, with D maybe TRBD1 (6 bases). The V end was cut by 3 bases, the J end by 4 bases, with 13 bases between. The length of the CDR3 is 15 residues. The CDR3 coding sequence is TGTGCCAGCAGTTTTACGGGGGGCGTAAATCAGCCCCAGCATTTT. Amino acids: CASSFTGGVNQPQHF.

The genes are TRBV28 and TRBJ1-2; TRBD1 matches 9 bases. There are 14 residues in the CDR3. V trimming: 5 bases; J trimming: 6 bases; junction bases outside the gene matches: 7. Germline V lookup: CDR1 MDHEN, CDR2 SYDVKM. The CDR3 nucleotides read TGTGCCAGCAGTCCCAGGACAGGGGTACATGGCTACACCTTC. Amino acids: CASSPRTGVHGYTF.

The rearrangement joins TRBV7-2 to TRBJ1-2; D is unresolved. The V end lost 1 base, the J end lost 7 bases, and 22 bases lay between the germline ends. CDR1 is SGHTA, CDR2 FQGNSA, per germline. This CDR3 has 17 residues. The CDR3 sequence is CASSLVGTADTWGGYTF. The CDR3 region has the DNA TGTGCCAGCAGCTTAGTCGGTACGGCCGACACCTGGGGTGGCTACACCTTC.

V usage is TRBV6-6 and J usage is TRBJ2-5; TRBD2 matches at 7 bases. Germline CDR1 MNHNY, CDR2 SVGAGI (reference sequence). The CDR3 is 14 residues long. The junction had 15 bases not matched to a gene; V was cut back by 10 bases and J by 7 bases. CDR3 bases: TGTGCCACCCTAGCCGGGAGCGGGGTTGGGACCCAGTACTTC. Amino acid sequence: CATLAGSGVGTQYF.

The gene calls are TRBV7-2 and TRBJ2-5; TRBD2 might be the D (6 bases). Trimming removed 7 bases at V and 2 bases at J, with 17 bases between. Germline CDR1 reads SGHTA; CDR2 reads FQGNSA. The CDR3 contains 15 residues. The CDR3 here is CASTPWRVSQETQYF. The DNA of the CDR3 is TGTGCCAGCACCCCGTGGAGGGTATCACAAGAGACCCAGTACTTC.

This clonotype was seen more than once but under ten times. V and J are TRBV6-5 and TRBJ2-1; 8 nucleotides align to TRBD1. CDR1 MNHEY and CDR2 SVGAGI come from the germline V gene. The CDR3 is 16 amino acids. V trimming: 5 bases; J trimming: 4 bases; junction bases outside the gene matches: 10. The CDR3 DNA reads as TGTGCCAGCAGTCTACTCCCAGGGGGCAAGTACAATGAGCAGTTCTTC. This encodes CASSLLPGGKYNEQFF.

This clonotype showed up just a few times. This chain joins TRBV4-3 and TRBJ1-2, with no clear D. Germline V gives CDR1 LGHNA, CDR2 YSLEER. V was pared by 0 bases and J by 1 base, with 9 bases between. CDR3 size: 15 residues. The CDR3 DNA reads TGCGCCAGCAGCCAAGACCCTCGAGATAACTATGGCTACACCTTC. Its protein is CASSQDPRDNYGYTF.

V is TRBV20-1 and J is TRBJ1-1, with D unresolved. There are 12 residues in the CDR3. CDR1 and CDR2 from the germline V gene are DFQATT and SNEGSKA (reference sequence). This CDR3 reads CRLHRGGTEAFF. The CDR3 coding sequence is TGCAGGTTACACCGGGGTGGGACTGAAGCTTTCTTT.

This clonotype was observed a handful of times. This sequence joins TRBV20-1 and TRBJ2-1; D is unresolved. Germline CDR1 reads DFQATT; CDR2 reads SNEGSKA (reference sequence). CDR3 length equals 16 residues. Trimming removed 3 bases at V and 0 bases at J, with 15 bases between. The CDR3 region is CSARIPLASSYNEQFF. The CDR3 DNA follows: TGCAGTGCTAGGATCCCCCTGGCTAGCTCCTACAATGAGCAGTTCTTC.

This clonotype turned up a few times. V gene TRBV7-9 combines with J gene TRBJ1-4; weak D call: TRBD1 (6 bases). Germline V lookup: CDR1 SEHNR, CDR2 FQNEAQ (reference sequence). The V end lost 5 bases, the J end lost 8 bases, and 21 bases lay between the germline ends. The CDR3 is 16 amino acids. CDR3: CASSPRGVGEGEKLFF. The CDR3 region has the DNA TGTGCCAGCAGCCCCAGGGGTGTTGGTGAAGGCGAAAAACTGTTTTTT.

The rearrangement links TRBV7-9 to TRBJ2-5; no clear D gene. Germline CDR1 reads SEHNR; CDR2 reads FQNEAQ (reference sequence). There are 16 residues in the CDR3. V was pared by 5 bases and J by 11 bases, with 27 bases between. CDR3 DNA sequence: TGTGCCAGCAGCCAGTTTCTTGGGCCAAAAATTAATGAGCAGTACTTC. It encodes CASSQFLGPKINEQYF.

CDR3 region: CASSQDSRYNEQYF. DNA of the CDR3: TGTGCCAGCAGCCAAGATAGTCGTTACAATGAGCAGTACTTC. This chain uses TRBV3-1 with TRBJ2-5; no clear D gene. The CDR3 runs 14 residues. Trimming pared 0 bases from V and 11 bases from J, leaving 16 bases between. CDR1 and CDR2 (germline): LGHDT, YNNKEL (reference sequence).

J is TRBJ2-1 and V is TRBV6-6; tentatively, D is TRBD2 (7 bases). Germline V gene data show CDR1 as MNHNY and CDR2 as SVGAGI (reference sequence). V was shortened by 8 bases and J by 13 bases, with 27 bases between the two germline ends. The length of the CDR3 is 15 residues. The CDR3 sequence: CASLRGGRWQETQFF. CDR3 coding DNA: TGTGCCAGCCTCAGGGGAGGGCGATGGCAAGAGACCCAGTTCTTC.

This clonotype showed up just a few times. The chain combines TRBV7-9 with TRBJ2-2; 8 nucleotides agree with TRBD2. This CDR3 contains 14 residues. CDR1 and CDR2 (germline): SEHNR, FQNEAQ (reference sequence). The trim removed 0 bases at V and 6 bases at J, leaving 0 bases unmatched. The CDR3 loop reads CASSLAGRAGELFF. In nucleotides, the CDR3 is TGTGCCAGCAGCTTAGCCGGGAGGGCCGGGGAGCTGTTTTTT.

The rearrangement uses TRBV20-1 and TRBJ2-1, with D possibly TRBD2 on 6 matching bases. The CDR3 is made up of 15 amino acids. Germline assignment: CDR1 DFQATT and CDR2 SNEGSKA (reference sequence). The ends were cut back, 1 base at V and 3 bases at J, with 13 bases in the middle. The CDR3 bases are TGCAGTGCTAGAGTCGCGGGACGGATCTACAATGAGCAGTTCTTC. Translating gives CSARVAGRIYNEQFF.

The rearrangement links TRBV9 to TRBJ2-1; D perhaps matches TRBD2 (5 bases). Germline V CDR1 and CDR2: SGDLS, YYNGEE. The CDR3 runs to 17 residues. The ends were cut back, 3 bases at V and 2 bases at J, with 18 bases in the middle. In nucleotides, the CDR3 is TGTGCCAGCAGCGCCCCACTCACGGGGTTTGCCTACAATGAGCAGTTCTTC. It encodes CASSAPLTGFAYNEQFF.

J is TRBJ2-1 and V is TRBV27; 11 bases are shared with TRBD1. Germline V gene data show CDR1 as MNHEY and CDR2 as SMNVEV (reference sequence). The CDR3 is made up of 15 amino acids. Trimming cost V 5 bases and J 6 bases; bases outside gene matches: 6. The CDR3 DNA reads as TGTGCCAGCAGTATCGGGACAGGGGGTAGCAATGAGCAGTTCTTC. It is translated as CASSIGTGGSNEQFF.

This clonotype was counted only a few times. The chain combines TRBV20-1 with TRBJ2-3; D may be TRBD1 or TRBD2 (5 bases each). Germline values: CDR1 DFQATT, CDR2 SNEGSKA (reference sequence). Trimming stripped 0 bases from V and 4 bases from J, with 20 bases between. The CDR3 covers 17 residues. The CDR3 DNA follows: TGCAGTGCTAGAGAGGCGCCCGCGATGAGAGGGGCAGATACGCAGTATTTT. This sequence encodes CSAREAPAMRGADTQYF.